These 25 T cell receptor beta chains were sequenced from one sample in a study of T cell changes during pregnancy in multiple sclerosis. Assay: immunoSEQ multiplex PCR; the TCRdb copy retains only in-frame clones and omits some. The sample yields approximately 130,000 clones, about 95% seen once. The specimen comprised peripheral blood, sampled after pregnancy. The receptor source for this set is a female donor with multiple sclerosis, enrolled in a pregnancy study.

This chain connects TRBV20-1 to TRBJ2-7; a possible D gene is TRBD2 (5 bases). This CDR3 comprises 11 residues. The V and J ends lost 6 bases and 3 bases respectively, with 9 bases between them. CDR1 is DFQATT and CDR2 is SNEGSKA in the germline V gene (reference sequence). CDR3: CSASEGYEQYF. CDR3 coding DNA: TGCAGTGCATCAGAGGGCTACGAGCAGTACTTC.

The chain links TRBV5-1 to TRBJ2-7, with 10 bases aligning to TRBD1. The CDR3 extends over 14 amino acids. The J segment lost 3 bases and the V segment lost 4 bases, leaving 4 bases of the junction unmatched. The germline V gene has CDR1 SGHRS and CDR2 YFSETQ. The DNA of the CDR3 is TGCGCCAGCAGCCCCAGGGACAGGGGCTACGAGCAGTACTTC. Encoded protein: CASSPRDRGYEQYF.

This chain links TRBV28 with TRBJ1-5; D gene ambiguous. The CDR3 is 14 residues long. Germline V gene data show CDR1 as MDHEN and CDR2 as SYDVKM. V gave up 4 bases and J gave up 3 bases, with 10 bases separating them. The CDR3 DNA follows: TGTGCCAGCAGTTGGATCGGGAACAATCAGCCCCAGCATTTT. Encoded protein: CASSWIGNNQPQHF.

In its sample, this clone was seen once. The chain joins TRBV7-3 to TRBJ2-1, with D hard to call. The germline gives CDR1 SGHTA, CDR2 FQGTGA. This CDR3 is 14 amino acids long. V dropped 0 bases and J dropped 3 bases, with 6 bases sitting between them. The CDR3 nucleotides are TGTGCCAGCAGCTTAACTGCTAGCTACAATGAGCAGTTCTTC. Residues: CASSLTASYNEQFF.

This chain joins TRBV7-9 and TRBJ2-5; D perhaps matches TRBD1 (5 bases). V lost 2 bases, J lost 1 base, and 8 bases lay in between. Germline V gives CDR1 SEHNR, CDR2 FQNEAQ (reference sequence). This CDR3 comprises 14 residues. This CDR3 is CASSLTQGQETQYF. In DNA form, the CDR3 reads TGTGCCAGCAGCTTAACGCAGGGCCAAGAGACCCAGTACTTC.

This clone was counted once. The chain carries TRBV7-9 and TRBJ1-2, with 8 nucleotides matching TRBD1. V shed 5 bases, J shed 2 bases, and the junction held 7 bases outside the gene matches. The CDR3 is 15 residues long. Germline V gene lookup returns CDR1 SEHNR and CDR2 FQNEAQ (reference sequence). CDR3 DNA sequence: TGTGCCAGCAGCCCGGGGACAGGATCAAACTATGGCTACACCTTC. It yields the protein CASSPGTGSNYGYTF.

CDR3 in DNA: TGTGCCACCGTCGATCCCTTGACCATCGGGAATGAGCAGTTCTTC. Translating it yields CATVDPLTIGNEQFF. The chain joins TRBV6-5 to TRBJ2-1; no reliable D call. V dropped 10 bases and J dropped 7 bases, with 23 bases sitting between them. This CDR3 is built from 15 residues. Germline assignment: CDR1 MNHEY and CDR2 SVGAGI.

The chain links TRBV7-6 to TRBJ2-1; 8 bases align to TRBD2. Trimming cost V 4 bases and J 0 bases; bases outside gene matches: 5. Germline V lookup: CDR1 SGHVS, CDR2 FNYEAQ. There are 16 residues in the CDR3. The CDR3, as DNA: TGTGCCAGCAGCTACTTAGCGGGGAGCTCCTACAATGAGCAGTTCTTC. Residues: CASSYLAGSSYNEQFF.

The chain carries TRBV28 and TRBJ2-6; 9 bases match TRBD2. V trimming: 6 bases; J trimming: 0 bases; junction bases outside the gene matches: 9. This CDR3 spans 18 amino acids. Germline V lookup: CDR1 MDHEN, CDR2 SYDVKM. The CDR3: CASRVAGAPISGANVLTF. In DNA form, the CDR3 reads TGTGCCAGCAGAGTAGCGGGAGCCCCTATCTCTGGGGCCAACGTCCTGACTTTC.

The J gene is TRBJ1-4, the V gene TRBV28, with D tentatively TRBD1 (5 bases). This CDR3 contains 17 residues. CDR1 is MDHEN and CDR2 is SYDVKM in the germline V gene. The V end lost 2 bases, the J end lost 0 bases, and 13 bases lay between the germline ends. CDR3 loop: CASSLGHGTATNEKLFF. CDR3 coding DNA: TGTGCCAGCAGTTTAGGCCACGGGACTGCAACTAATGAAAAACTGTTTTTT.

The V and J genes are TRBV10-3 and TRBJ2-1, with 9 bases matching TRBD2. The CDR3 runs to 14 residues. V dropped 6 bases and J dropped 5; count of bases not matched to a gene: 5. CDR1 and CDR2 (germline): ENHRY, SYGVKD. The DNA of the CDR3 is TGTGCCATCAGATTAGCGGGGGACAACAATGAGCAGTTCTTC. It translates to CAIRLAGDNNEQFF.

J is TRBJ2-7 and V is TRBV25-1; TRBD2 aligns across 9 bases. CDR1 MGHDK and CDR2 SYGVNS come from the germline V gene. The CDR3 is made up of 15 amino acids. The junction had 12 bases not matched to a gene; V was cut back by 2 bases and J by 10 bases. The CDR3 nucleotides read TGTGCCAGCAGTGAAGAGGGTAGCGGGAGTTTGTTACAGTACTTC. It translates to CASSEEGSGSLLQYF.

The J gene is TRBJ2-1, the V gene TRBV12-2; TRBD1 was called by the table and not checked on the DNA. TRBV12-2 is annotated as a pseudogene. This CDR3 contains 11 residues. The CDR3 DNA is TGTGCAAGTCGCCGAACAAGTGAGCAGTTCTTC. This encodes CASRRTSEQFF.

The chain carries TRBV7-9 and TRBJ1-1, with 9 nucleotides matching TRBD1. The CDR3 runs to 13 residues. Germline lookup yields CDR1 SEHNR and CDR2 FQNEAQ (reference sequence). V dropped 4 bases and J dropped 7; count of bases not matched to a gene: 4. The CDR3 loop is CASSSRDRVEAFF. CDR3 bases: TGTGCCAGCAGCTCACGGGACAGGGTTGAAGCTTTCTTT. Supplemented by reference TRBV7-9 and TRBJ1-1, the full variable domain reads DTGVSQNPRHKITKRGQNVTFRCDPISEHNRLYWYRQTLGQGPEFLTYFQNEAQLEKSRLLSDRFSAERPKGSFSTLEIQRTEQGDSAMYLCASSSRDRVEAFFGQGTRLTVV.

V is TRBV7-3 and J is TRBJ2-7; 7 bases align to TRBD2. The CDR3 has 15 amino acids. The V gene end was trimmed by 0 bases and the J gene end by 4 bases; junction bases not matched to a gene: 6. Looked up from germline, CDR1 is SGHTA and CDR2 is FQGTGA. CDR3 amino acids: CASSLTPSGPYEQYF. The CDR3 nucleotides are TGTGCCAGCAGCTTAACTCCTAGCGGACCTTACGAGCAGTACTTC.

V is TRBV7-9 and J is TRBJ1-1; D might be TRBD1 (6 bases). Trimming left V 5 bases short and J 7 bases short, with 17 bases between. This CDR3 is 14 amino acids long. Germline V gene lookup returns CDR1 SEHNR and CDR2 FQNEAQ (reference sequence). CDR3 in amino acids: CASSPQTDRREAFF. The CDR3 coding sequence is TGTGCCAGCAGCCCTCAAACCGACAGGCGTGAAGCTTTCTTT.

The V and J genes are TRBV2 and TRBJ1-5; 7 bases line up with TRBD1. This CDR3 comprises 14 residues. Germline assignment: CDR1 SNHLY and CDR2 FYNNEI. Losses at the gene ends were 3 bases for V and 7 bases for J; bases not matched to a gene: 6. CDR3 residues: CASSEGRGDQPQHF. The DNA for the CDR3 is TGTGCCAGCAGTGAGGGCAGGGGGGACCAGCCCCAGCATTTT.

V and J are TRBV29-1 and TRBJ1-1; the D is unclear. The CDR3 is 12 amino acids. Germline-derived CDR1 and CDR2 are SQVTM and ANQGSEA. V was pared by 6 bases and J by 4 bases, with 12 bases between. CDR3 in DNA: TGCAGCGTCGCGGGAGGGCCCACTGAAGCTTTCTTT. Amino acid sequence: CSVAGGPTEAFF.

This clone was counted a single time. The rearrangement uses TRBV7-8 and TRBJ1-3, with D possibly being TRBD1 (5 bases). This CDR3 is 17 amino acids long. V was clipped by 2 bases and J by 0 bases, with 14 bases between them. From germline, CDR1 is SGHVS and CDR2 FQNEAQ. CDR3 bases: TGTGCCAGCAGCTTAAAAGCAGGGAAATACTCTGGAAACACCATATATTTT. Protein product: CASSLKAGKYSGNTIYF.

As regards this clone: Other nucleotide sequences from this sample produce the same CDR3. The chain employs TRBV28 and TRBJ1-5; 9 nucleotides line up with TRBD1. V was clipped by 2 bases and J by 4 bases; unmatched bases: 3. This CDR3 contains 15 residues. CDR1 is MDHEN, CDR2 SYDVKM, per germline. Here the CDR3 DNA reads TGTGCCAGCAGTTTAAGACAGGGGGGAAATCAGCCCCAGCATTTT. Its protein product is CASSLRQGGNQPQHF. Complete variable domain (other parts from reference TRBV28 and TRBJ1-5): DVKVTQSSRYLVKRTGEKVFLECVQDMDHENMFWYRQDPGLGLRLIYFSYDVKMKEKGDIPEGYSVSREKKERFSLILESASTNQTSMYLCASSLRQGGNQPQHFGDGTRLSIL.

This sequence joins TRBV7-6 and TRBJ2-1; D might be TRBD1 (7 bases). The V gene lost 5 bases and the J gene lost 8 bases, with 25 bases spanning the gap. Germline CDR1 and CDR2: SGHVS and FNYEAQ. The CDR3 length is 17 residues. CDR3 residues: CASSPIRGRQGDHEQFF. In nucleotides, the CDR3 is TGTGCCAGCAGCCCTATCCGGGGGAGGCAGGGGGACCATGAGCAGTTCTTC.

This clone has only one observation. The chain joins TRBV29-1 to TRBJ2-2; no firm D call. This CDR3 has 14 residues. From germline, CDR1 is SQVTM and CDR2 ANQGSEA. With 4 bases removed from V and 0 bases from J, the gap between germline ends came to 9 bases. The CDR3 bases are TGCAGCGTTGTGCAGTTCGCGAACACCGGGGAGCTGTTTTTT. Translation: CSVVQFANTGELFF.

V gene TRBV5-1 combines with J gene TRBJ2-2; 13 nucleotides agree with TRBD2. CDR1 SGHRS and CDR2 YFSETQ come from the germline V gene. After removal of 3 bases from V and 4 bases from J, the junction contained 18 bases not matched to a gene. This CDR3 comprises 21 residues. This chain's CDR3 is CASSSDSSLLAGGPGTGELFF. The CDR3 DNA is TGCGCCAGCAGCTCAGACAGCTCCTTACTAGCGGGAGGGCCGGGCACCGGGGAGCTGTTTTTT.

The rearrangement uses TRBV5-6 and TRBJ2-7, with D perhaps TRBD1 (6 bases). This CDR3 is 13 amino acids long. Per the germline V gene, CDR1 is SGHDT and CDR2 is YYEEEE. V was shortened by 4 bases and J by 3 bases, with 11 bases between the two germline ends. DNA for the CDR3: TGTGCCAGCAGCGACAGGCTATTCTACGAGCAGTACTTC. It is translated as CASSDRLFYEQYF.

CDR3 protein: CASSLSDSGANVLTF. The CDR3 bases are TGTGCCAGCAGCCTTTCAGACTCTGGGGCCAACGTCCTGACTTTC. The rearrangement links TRBV7-2 to TRBJ2-6; D gene uncertain. This CDR3 contains 15 residues. The V gene lost 5 bases and the J gene lost 0 bases, with 8 bases spanning the gap. Looked up from germline, CDR1 is SGHTA and CDR2 is FQGNSA.